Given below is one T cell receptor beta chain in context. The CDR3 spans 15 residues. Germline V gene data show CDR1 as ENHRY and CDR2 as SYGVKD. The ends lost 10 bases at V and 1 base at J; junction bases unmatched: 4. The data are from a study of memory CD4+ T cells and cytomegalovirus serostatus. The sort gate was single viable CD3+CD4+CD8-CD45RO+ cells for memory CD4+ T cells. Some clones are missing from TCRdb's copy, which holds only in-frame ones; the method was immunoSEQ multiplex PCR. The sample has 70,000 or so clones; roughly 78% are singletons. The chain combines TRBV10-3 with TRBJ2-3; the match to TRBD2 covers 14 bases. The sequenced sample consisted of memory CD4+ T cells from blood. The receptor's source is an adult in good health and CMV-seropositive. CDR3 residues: CATETSGGGTDTQYF. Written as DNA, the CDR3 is TGTGCCACCGAGACTAGCGGGGGGGGCACAGATACGCAGTATTTT.